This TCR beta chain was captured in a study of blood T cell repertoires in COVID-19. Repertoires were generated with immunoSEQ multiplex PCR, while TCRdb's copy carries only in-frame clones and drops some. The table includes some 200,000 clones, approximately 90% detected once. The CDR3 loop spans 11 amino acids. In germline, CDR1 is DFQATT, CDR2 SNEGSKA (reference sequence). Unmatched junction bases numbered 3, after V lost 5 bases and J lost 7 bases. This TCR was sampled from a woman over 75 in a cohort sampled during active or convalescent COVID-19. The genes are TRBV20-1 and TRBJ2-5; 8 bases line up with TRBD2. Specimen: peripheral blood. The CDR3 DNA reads TGCAGTGCTCTGAGCGGGGGGACCCAGTACTTC. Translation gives CSALSGGTQYF.